This T cell receptor (beta chain) appears in the sequencing data of a study of read filtering for tumor transcriptome and immune sequencing. In regard to this clonotype: The target antigen is unknown. A much larger clone is a single base away; this may be a read error.

Notes on the study in general: Without single-read clonotypes, shared clonotype proportions correlated more between IR-seq and RNA-seq. Sorted CD138-negative bone marrow cells were not purified T cells. RNA-seq captured clonotypes less deeply and reliably than IR-seq.

This CDR3 has 16 residues. Bone marrow was sampled from every patient at the time of active disease. This library used about 360 ng RNA and molecular barcoded adaptors spanning alpha/delta and beta/gamma chains. TCRdb reprocessed the reads with MiXCR, giving one entry per CDR3 protein. The data hold approximately 20,000 distinct CDR3 sequences, with more than 20% observed a single time. The chain couples TRBV21-1 to TRBJ2-7. TRBV21-1 counts as a pseudogene. This sequence originates from a donor at least 40 years old with multiple myeloma. The material sequenced was a population of CD138-negative cells sorted from bone marrow. The CDR3 sequence: CASSRLGRRVSYEQYF. The DNA of the CDR3 is TGTGCCAGCAGCAGGTTAGGCAGGAGAGTTTCCTACGAGCAGTACTTC.